The T cell receptor (beta chain) described here comes from a study of shared clonotypes between healthy human individuals. Template for every sorted-subset replicate PCR totaled approximately 0.2 ug DNA, 25,000 to 30,000 T cell genomes. The assay was immunoSEQ multiplex PCR, and TCRdb's table has in-frame clones only and misses some. The table shows a few million clones, with roughly 90% occurring only once. V was cut by 3 bases and J by 6 bases, with 16 bases left in between. The CDR3 sequence is 15 residues long. The germline V gene has CDR1 SGHDT and CDR2 YYEEEE. Input material: naive CD4+ T cells from PBMCs. Subset denoted: CD45RA+ positively selected. This receptor was obtained from a man between 18 and 29 years old in good health. Some clones in this sample may be carry-over from other donors' samples. The chain links TRBV5-6 to TRBJ1-3; a weak D match, TRBD1 (5 bases). CDR3 sequence reads: CASSSTPGRVNTIYF. CDR3 DNA: TGTGCCAGCAGCTCAACTCCGGGGCGTGTAAACACCATATATTTT. The full variable domain, with the rest looked up from reference TRBV5-6 and TRBJ1-3, is DAGVTQSPTHLIKTRGQQVTLRCSPKSGHDTVSWYQQALGQGPQFIFQYYEEEERQRGNFPDRFSGHQFPNYSSELNVNALLLGDSALYLCASSSTPGRVNTIYFGEGSWLTVV.